This TCR beta chain was sequenced during a study of control samples from healthy donors and cancer patients. Sequencing used immunoSEQ multiplex PCR; TCRdb keeps in-frame clones, though not all of them. The table lists 120,000 or so clones, roughly 91% of them singletons. The CDR3 is 16 residues long. With 4 bases clipped from V and 6 bases from J, the junction kept 11 bases outside the gene matches. Per the germline V gene, CDR1 is LNHDA and CDR2 is SQIVND (reference sequence). The sequencing input was blood. The chain uses TRBV19 and TRBJ2-7; 11 bases line up with TRBD1. The receptor comes from a middle-aged man in good health. CDR3 in amino acids: CASSKRTGGDGGEQYF. Here the CDR3 DNA reads TGTGCCAGTAGTAAAAGGACAGGGGGCGACGGTGGCGAGCAGTACTTC.